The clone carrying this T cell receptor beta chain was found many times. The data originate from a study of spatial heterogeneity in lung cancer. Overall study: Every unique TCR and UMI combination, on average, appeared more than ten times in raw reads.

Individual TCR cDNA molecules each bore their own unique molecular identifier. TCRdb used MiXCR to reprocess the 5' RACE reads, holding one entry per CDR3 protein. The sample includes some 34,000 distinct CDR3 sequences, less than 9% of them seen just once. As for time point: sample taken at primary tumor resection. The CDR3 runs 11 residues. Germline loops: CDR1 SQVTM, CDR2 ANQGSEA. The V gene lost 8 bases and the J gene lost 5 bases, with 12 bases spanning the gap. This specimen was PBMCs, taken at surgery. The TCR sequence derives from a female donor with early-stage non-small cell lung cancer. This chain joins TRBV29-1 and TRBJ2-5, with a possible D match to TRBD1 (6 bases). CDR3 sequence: CSFGQRETQYF. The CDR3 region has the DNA TGCAGCTTCGGACAGAGGGAGACCCAGTACTTC.